The T cell receptor (beta chain) under discussion was sequenced for a study of T-cell memory formation after mild COVID-19. Trimming cost V 1 base and J 5 bases, with 8 bases left between them. This CDR3 is 13 amino acids long. Germline V gene lookup returns CDR1 MGHRA and CDR2 YSYEKL. TCRdb reprocessed the 5' RACE reads with MiXCR, giving one entry per CDR3 protein. Among some 320,000 distinct CDR3 sequences listed, 15% were seen once. The clonotype was recovered from a young man who had mild COVID-19 (a few samples of this study predate the infection). Cell type and time point are not known. The chain carries TRBV4-1 and TRBJ2-5; D tentatively reads TRBD1 or TRBD2 (5 bases each). The sample taken for sequencing was PBMCs or a T cell subset sorted from them (not recorded which). The CDR3 is CASSQGRDETQYF. The CDR3 DNA sequence: TGCGCCAGCAGCCAAGGCAGGGACGAGACCCAGTACTTC.